This is a list of T cell receptor beta chains from one sample in a study of Ad26.COV2.S vaccination and SARS-CoV-2 variants. The assay was immunoSEQ multiplex PCR, and TCRdb's table has in-frame clones only and misses some. The data hold 430,000 or so clones, with about 88% observed a single time. The source was peripheral blood, collected in a trial of Ad26.COV2.S vaccine versus placebo. These receptors were obtained from a person aged 18 to 59 who received the Ad26.COV2.S COVID-19 vaccine or a placebo. The CDR3 runs from the conserved cysteine through the conserved F or W.

v_call: TRBV5-1
j_call: TRBJ1-1
cdr3_aa: CASSLSQTNTEAFF

v_call: TRBV11-1
j_call: TRBJ1-2
cdr3_aa: CASSPGMGQGAIGYTF

v_call: TRBV10-3
j_call: TRBJ2-7
cdr3_aa: CAISDLYEQYF

v_call: TRBV7-2
j_call: TRBJ1-1
cdr3_aa: CASSPHARQGVVSTEAFF

v_call: TRBV29-1
j_call: TRBJ2-3
cdr3_aa: CSAVVGLAYTDTQYF

v_call: TRBV24-1
j_call: TRBJ2-3
cdr3_aa: CATSDLGTGADTQYF

v_call: TRBV9
j_call: TRBJ1-4
cdr3_aa: CASRKGAGDSEKLFF

v_call: TRBV19
j_call: TRBJ1-6
cdr3_aa: CASSLNGGDSPLHF

v_call: TRBV19
j_call: TRBJ2-3
cdr3_aa: CASSRGAPSTDTQYF

v_call: TRBV7-2
j_call: TRBJ2-7
cdr3_aa: CASSWDFPHSYEQYF

v_call: TRBV19
j_call: TRBJ2-7
cdr3_aa: CASSIVYSPYEQYF

v_call: TRBV3-1/TRBV3-2
j_call: TRBJ2-5
cdr3_aa: CASSQTSGETQYF

v_call: TRBV28
j_call: TRBJ2-7
cdr3_aa: CASSPWGQGLKEQYF

v_call: TRBV29-1
j_call: TRBJ1-4
cdr3_aa: CSVTVIAHEKLFF

v_call: TRBV12-3/TRBV12-4
j_call: TRBJ1-2
cdr3_aa: CASSQTGVNGYTF

v_call: TRBV29-1
j_call: TRBJ2-7
cdr3_aa: CSVYGPEGSYEQYF

v_call: TRBV23-1
j_call: TRBJ2-5
cdr3_aa: CASIGGSGRFRGPETQYF

v_call: TRBV13
j_call: TRBJ1-5
cdr3_aa: CASSFRRQPQHF

v_call: TRBV5-1
j_call: TRBJ1-5
cdr3_aa: CASSWGQGSNQPQHF

v_call: TRBV5-1
j_call: TRBJ2-1
cdr3_aa: CASSPGAREVIEQFF

v_call: TRBV5-1
j_call: TRBJ2-5
cdr3_aa: CASSSGADQETQYF

v_call: TRBV7-2
j_call: TRBJ2-3
cdr3_aa: CASAPSTLFSTDTQYF

v_call: TRBV28
j_call: TRBJ1-2
cdr3_aa: CASSSGLYDYTF

v_call: TRBV2
j_call: TRBJ2-1
cdr3_aa: CASSTRDSEQFF

v_call: TRBV6-5
j_call: TRBJ2-1
cdr3_aa: CASSTPLRRGAEQFF

v_call: TRBV5-1
j_call: TRBJ2-6
cdr3_aa: CASSLGWERGSGANVLTF

v_call: TRBV6-8
j_call: TRBJ2-2
cdr3_aa: CASPNPGPYFPGELFF

v_call: TRBV2
j_call: TRBJ1-2
cdr3_aa: CASTKGAGGYGYTF

v_call: TRBV27
j_call: TRBJ2-1
cdr3_aa: CASSLYASGSLEQFF

v_call: TRBV6-2/TRBV6-3
j_call: TRBJ2-1
cdr3_aa: CASSYIAGPYNEQFF

v_call: TRBV3-1/TRBV3-2
j_call: TRBJ2-7
cdr3_aa: CASSQGPGLGYEQYF